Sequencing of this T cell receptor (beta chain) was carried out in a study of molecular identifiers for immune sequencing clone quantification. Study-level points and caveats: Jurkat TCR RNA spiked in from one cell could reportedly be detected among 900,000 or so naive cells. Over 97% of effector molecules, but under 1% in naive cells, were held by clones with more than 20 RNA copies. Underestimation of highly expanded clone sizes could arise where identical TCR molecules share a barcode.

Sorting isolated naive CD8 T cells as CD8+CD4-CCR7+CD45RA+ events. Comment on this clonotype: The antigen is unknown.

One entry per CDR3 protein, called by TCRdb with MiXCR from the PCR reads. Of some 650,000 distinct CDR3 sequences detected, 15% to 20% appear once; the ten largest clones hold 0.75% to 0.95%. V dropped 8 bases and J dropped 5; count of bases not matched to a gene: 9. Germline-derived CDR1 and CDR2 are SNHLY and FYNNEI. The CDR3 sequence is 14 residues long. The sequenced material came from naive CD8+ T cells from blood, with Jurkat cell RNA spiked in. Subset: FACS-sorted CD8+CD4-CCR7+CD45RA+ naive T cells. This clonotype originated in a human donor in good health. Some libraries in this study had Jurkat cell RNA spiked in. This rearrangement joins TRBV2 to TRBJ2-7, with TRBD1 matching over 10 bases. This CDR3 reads CASGSGQGVNEQYF. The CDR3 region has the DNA TGTGCCAGCGGCTCCGGACAGGGGGTGAACGAGCAGTACTTC.